The 18 T cell receptor beta chains given below trace back to one sample, sequenced in a study of blood T cell repertoires in COVID-19. TCRdb's table, derived via immunoSEQ multiplex PCR, lists solely in-frame clones and lacks some. The sample yields about 140,000 clones, 79% seen once. Sample: peripheral blood. All receptors derive from a man aged 55-75 years with acute or convalescent COVID-19.

The J gene is TRBJ1-5, the V gene TRBV15, with D perhaps TRBD1 (6 bases). V was pared by 3 bases and J by 7 bases, with 10 bases between. The CDR3 has 13 amino acids. The germline V gene encodes CDR1 LNHNV and CDR2 YYDKDF (reference sequence). CDR3 residues: CATSSFRGQPQHF. In DNA, the CDR3 is TGTGCCACCAGCAGTTTCAGGGGCCAGCCCCAGCATTTT.

The rearrangement links TRBV12-3 or TRBV12-4 to TRBJ2-7; TRBD1 matches at 7 bases. The CDR3 is 12 residues long. J lost 6 bases, V lost 3 bases, and 2 bases had no gene match. Here the CDR3 DNA reads TGTGCCAGCAGTTTGGGGACAGCCGAGCAGTACTTC. It encodes CASSLGTAEQYF.

The chain combines TRBV7-9 with TRBJ1-2; D is possibly TRBD1 (5 bases). Per germline, CDR1 SEHNR and CDR2 FQNEAQ (reference sequence). V lost 2 bases and J lost 7, with 14 bases in between. This CDR3 has 14 residues. CDR3 sequence (DNA): TGTGCCAGCAGCTTAATTGACAGCTCGGGTGGCTACACCTTC. Its protein product is CASSLIDSSGGYTF.

The chain joins TRBV2 to TRBJ2-1, with TRBD1 as a possible D gene (5 bases). V lost 6 bases and J lost 7, with 13 bases in between. This CDR3 contains 13 residues. Germline V gives CDR1 SNHLY, CDR2 FYNNEI. CDR3 sequence reads: CASRQGAPNEQFF. The CDR3 DNA follows: TGTGCCAGCAGGCAAGGGGCCCCTAATGAGCAGTTCTTC.

This chain links TRBV6-5 with TRBJ2-3; possibly TRBD1 for D (5 bases). V dropped 6 bases and J dropped 5 bases, with 15 bases sitting between them. The CDR3 is 14 residues long. Per the germline V gene, CDR1 is MNHEY and CDR2 is SVGAGI. The CDR3 reads CASSLSTGIDTQYF. The CDR3 DNA reads TGTGCCAGCAGCCTCAGCACAGGTATAGATACGCAGTATTTT.

The chain recombines TRBV30 with TRBJ1-2; the D gene is possibly TRBD1 (5 bases). The CDR3 loop spans 14 amino acids. Trimming stripped 0 bases from V and 2 bases from J, with 10 bases between. The germline gives CDR1 GTSNPN, CDR2 SVGIG (reference sequence). CDR3 DNA: TGTGCCTGGAGTGTAGGTCGACAGAACTATGGCTACACCTTC. Translating it yields CAWSVGRQNYGYTF.

The count of this clone is one. V and J are TRBV18 and TRBJ2-7, with 7 bases matching TRBD2. Germline V gene data show CDR1 as KGHSH and CDR2 as LQKENI. The V and J ends lost 0 bases and 5 bases, in that order; junction bases with no gene match: 10. CDR3 length equals 16 residues. The CDR3: CASSPPPSGVGNEQYF. Written as DNA, the CDR3 is TGTGCCAGCTCACCACCCCCCAGCGGGGTGGGAAACGAGCAGTACTTC.

The V and J genes are TRBV7-9 and TRBJ2-3, with 16 bases identical to TRBD2. Per the germline V gene, CDR1 is SEHNR and CDR2 is FQNEAQ (reference sequence). Losses at the gene ends were 5 bases for V and 6 bases for J; bases not matched to a gene: 5. The CDR3 is 16 residues long. The CDR3 DNA sequence: TGTGCCAGCAGCGCTAGGGGACTAGCGGGAGGGGATACGCAGTATTTT. It yields the protein CASSARGLAGGDTQYF.

The CDR3 DNA sequence: TGCGCCAGCAGCTTGGCGGTCAATCAGCCCCAGCATTTT. It translates to CASSLAVNQPQHF. The rearrangement joins TRBV5-1 to TRBJ1-5, with D uncertain. Looked up from germline, CDR1 is SGHRS and CDR2 is YFSETQ. Trimming removed 0 bases at V and 3 bases at J, with 4 bases between. CDR3 length: 13 residues.

The chain carries TRBV30 and TRBJ2-1, with 8 bases aligning to TRBD2. The junction had 7 bases not matched to a gene; V was cut back by 0 bases and J by 6 bases. Germline values: CDR1 GTSNPN, CDR2 SVGIG (reference sequence). CDR3 size: 15 residues. This CDR3 is CAWSVSGRAGNEQFF. CDR3 coding DNA: TGTGCCTGGAGTGTATCCGGGAGGGCAGGCAATGAGCAGTTCTTC.

On this clone itself: Other DNA sequences in the same sample also yield this CDR3. The chain joins TRBV11-3 to TRBJ2-2; 11 bases agree with TRBD2. Germline V gives CDR1 SGHNT, CDR2 YENEEA. V lost 5 bases, J lost 6 bases, and 8 bases stayed unmatched. This CDR3 comprises 16 residues. CDR3: CASSGTSGRGSGELFF. The CDR3, as DNA: TGTGCCAGCAGCGGAACTAGCGGGAGAGGGTCCGGGGAGCTGTTTTTT.

The CDR3 loop is CASSYGQLNYGYTF. CDR3 bases: TGTGCCAGCAGTTACGGACAACTTAACTATGGCTACACCTTC. The V gene is TRBV28, the J gene TRBJ1-2, with D possibly matching TRBD1 (5 bases). Germline V gene sequence: CDR1 MDHEN, CDR2 SYDVKM. The CDR3 runs 14 residues. The germline V and J ends were trimmed by 4 bases and 1 base, with 10 bases remaining between them.

Only one count was recorded for this clone. The chain is built from TRBV2 and TRBJ2-5; D possibly corresponds to TRBD2 (6 bases). V lost 4 bases to trimming and J lost 7 bases, with 19 bases between them. The V gene's germline CDR1 is SNHLY and CDR2 FYNNEI. The CDR3 length is 15 residues. CDR3 amino acids: CASSGDSGIRGTQYF. Written as DNA, the CDR3 is TGTGCCAGCAGTGGGGATAGCGGCATCCGTGGGACCCAGTACTTC. Full variable domain (remainder filled in from reference TRBV2 and TRBJ2-5): EPEVTQTPSHQVTQMGQEVILRCVPISNHLYFYWYRQILGQKVEFLVSFYNNEISEKSEIFDDQFSVERPDGSNFTLKIRSTKLEDSAMYFCASSGDSGIRGTQYFGPGTRLLVL.

This clone has a handful of counts. The V gene is TRBV7-3, the J gene TRBJ2-2; D is undetermined. The CDR3 length is 12 residues. Germline CDR1 SGHTA, CDR2 FQGTGA. The V end was cut by 10 bases, the J end by 6 bases, with 12 bases between. Here the CDR3 DNA reads TGTGCCATCCCCCCGGTCGCCGGGGAGCTGTTTTTT. Protein product: CAIPPVAGELFF.

This rearrangement joins TRBV11-3 to TRBJ1-1; D gene uncertain. The germline gives CDR1 SGHNT, CDR2 YENEEA. The CDR3 consists of 13 residues. Trimming took off 4 bases at V and 1 base at J, with 7 bases between the two ends. Written as DNA, the CDR3 is TGTGCCAGCAGCTCTCGACAGAACACTGAAGCTTTCTTT. This sequence encodes CASSSRQNTEAFF.

The chain carries TRBV5-5 and TRBJ2-6, with D maybe TRBD2 (6 bases). The CDR3 consists of 15 residues. CDR1 SGHKS and CDR2 YYEKEE come from the germline V gene (reference sequence). V was cut by 4 bases and J by 3 bases, with 11 bases left in between. CDR3 residues: CASSLGGVGANVLTF. In DNA, the CDR3 is TGTGCCAGCAGCCTGGGCGGGGTTGGGGCCAACGTCCTGACTTTC. The full variable domain, completed using reference TRBV5-5 and TRBJ2-6, is DAGVTQSPTHLIKTRGQQVTLRCSPISGHKSVSWYQQVLGQGPQFIFQYYEKEERGRGNFPDRFSARQFPNYSSELNVNALLLGDSALYLCASSLGGVGANVLTFGAGSRLTVL.

Written as DNA, the CDR3 is TGTGCCAGTAGTGTGGGACAGGCGAACACCGGGGAGCTGTTTTTT. It is translated as CASSVGQANTGELFF. The chain employs TRBV19 and TRBJ2-2, with 8 bases fitting TRBD1. Trimming at V came to 5 bases and at J to 0 bases, leaving 2 bases not matched to a gene. Per the germline V gene, CDR1 is LNHDA and CDR2 is SQIVND (reference sequence). CDR3 length: 15 amino acids.

This rearrangement joins TRBV7-2 to TRBJ2-2, with a weak D call TRBD1 (5 bases). Looked up from germline, CDR1 is SGHTA and CDR2 is FQGNSA. The germline V and J ends were trimmed by 2 bases and 4 bases, with 11 bases remaining between them. The CDR3 has 15 amino acids. This CDR3 reads CASSLKGPSTGELFF. The CDR3 DNA reads TGTGCCAGCAGCTTAAAGGGGCCGAGCACCGGGGAGCTGTTTTTT.